These T cell receptor beta chains were read from a single sample in a study of graft-versus-host responses after intestinal transplantation. This table comes from immunoSEQ multiplex PCR, and its TCRdb copy is limited to in-frame clones, with some not included. The sample holds more than 12,000 clones, 25% to 35% seen once. The sequenced sample was alloreactive CD4+ T cells from a mixed lymphocyte reaction culture, obtained before intestinal transplant. The receptors were gathered from a human patient who received an intestinal transplant. Each CDR3 is given with its conserved first and last residue. The D gene is left open where the match is weak. Clone size, where shown, is once, few, many, or a class for clones that have expanded.

>once|NA|TRBV14|TRBJ2-3
TGTGCCAGCAGCCAATACCTGAGATTGGGTACGCAGTATTTT
CASSQYLRLGTQYF
>few|TRBD2|TRBV4-2|TRBJ2-7
TGTGCCAGCAGCTTACCCCATCCCGGGACTAGCGGGTACGAGCAGTACTTC
CASSLPHPGTSGYEQYF
>medium-sized|TRBD2|TRBV5-4|TRBJ2-1
TGTGCCAGCAGCCCCGGGACTAGCGGGAGGAACGAGCAGTTCTTC
CASSPGTSGRNEQFF
>few|NA|TRBV19|TRBJ1-2
TGTGCCAGTAGTTGGGCGGGGAATGGCTACACCTTC
CASSWAGNGYTF
>NA|TRBD1|TRBV4-1|TRBJ1-3
TGCGCCAGCAGCCGTGACCCGGGACAGGGAATATTCACCATATATTTT
CASSRDPGQGIFTIYF
>NA|NA|TRBV21-1|TRBJ2-1
TGTGCCAGCGCAACTAGCGGGAACGAGCAGTTCTTC
CASATSGNEQFF
>few|TRBD1|TRBV19|TRBJ2-2
TGTGCCAGTAGACAGGGGGCGAACACCGGGGAGCTGTTTTTT
CASRQGANTGELFF
>NA|NA|TRBV9|TRBJ2-7
TGTGCCAGCAGCGTCGGAGGGGGCGCGATCGAGCAGTACTTC
CASSVGGGAIEQYF
>medium-sized|TRBD2|TRBV7-9|TRBJ2-1
TGTGCCAGCAGCGATAACGTTCTAGCGGGAGTACATGAGCAGTTCTTC
CASSDNVLAGVHEQFF
>NA|NA|TRBV6-1|TRBJ2-1
TGTGCCAGCAGTGAAGGTGGTTTCTATGAGCAGTTCTTC
CASSEGGFYEQFF
>NA|TRBD2|TRBV5-1|TRBJ2-3
TGCGCCAGCAGCTCAGGACTAGCGGGAGTAGTTTCAGATACGCAGTATTTT
CASSSGLAGVVSDTQYF
>NA|NA|TRBV2|TRBJ2-1
TGTGCCAGCAGTGGAGGAGGGGGCGCCTACAATGAGCAGTTCTTC
CASSGGGGAYNEQFF
>once|NA|TRBV28|TRBJ1-1
TGTGCCAGCAGCTCCGTAATTTCGATGAACACTGAAGCTTTCTTT
CASSSVISMNTEAFF
>medium-sized|TRBD2|TRBV9|TRBJ2-1
TGTGCCAGCAGCGGACTAGCGGGAGTCAATGAGCAGTTCTTC
CASSGLAGVNEQFF
>few|TRBD2|TRBV6-6|TRBJ2-7
TGTGCCAGCAGTCTAACTAGCGGGACCTACGAGCAGTACTTC
CASSLTSGTYEQYF
>NA|TRBD1|TRBV19|TRBJ1-1
TGTGCCAGTACCCATATAGGACAGGGCCGGAACACTGAAGCTTTCTTT
CASTHIGQGRNTEAFF
>NA|NA|TRBV4-2|TRBJ1-2
TGTGCCAGCAGCCAAGAGGGCACGGGCTACACCTTC
CASSQEGTGYTF
>many|NA|TRBV7-3|TRBJ1-1
TGTGCCAGCAGCTTAACGGGGGGGAACACTGAAGCTTTCTTT
CASSLTGGNTEAFF
>NA|NA|TRBV5-4|TRBJ1-3
TGTGCCAGCAGCTTGGAGGACTCTGGAAACACCATATATTTT
CASSLEDSGNTIYF
>NA|NA|TRBV5-1|TRBJ2-7
TGCGCCAGCAGCTTGGCGGCGGGGAGCTCCTACGAGCAGTACTTC
CASSLAAGSSYEQYF
>NA|TRBD2|TRBV11-3|TRBJ2-2
TGTGCCAGCAGTATAGGGCTAGCGGACACCGGGGAGCTGTTTTTT
CASSIGLADTGELFF
>once|NA|TRBV5-1|TRBJ2-1
TGCGCCAGCAGCCCCGGACAGAGCTACAATGAGCAGTTCTTC
CASSPGQSYNEQFF
>few|TRBD1|TRBV7-3|TRBJ2-1
TGTGCCAGCAGCTTAGTAGGCAGGGGGCAGGGTGAGCAGTTCTTC
CASSLVGRGQGEQFF
>NA|TRBD1|TRBV7-3|TRBJ2-1
TGTGCCAGCAGCCAGGTGGGACAGTCCTACAATGAGCAGTTCTTC
CASSQVGQSYNEQFF